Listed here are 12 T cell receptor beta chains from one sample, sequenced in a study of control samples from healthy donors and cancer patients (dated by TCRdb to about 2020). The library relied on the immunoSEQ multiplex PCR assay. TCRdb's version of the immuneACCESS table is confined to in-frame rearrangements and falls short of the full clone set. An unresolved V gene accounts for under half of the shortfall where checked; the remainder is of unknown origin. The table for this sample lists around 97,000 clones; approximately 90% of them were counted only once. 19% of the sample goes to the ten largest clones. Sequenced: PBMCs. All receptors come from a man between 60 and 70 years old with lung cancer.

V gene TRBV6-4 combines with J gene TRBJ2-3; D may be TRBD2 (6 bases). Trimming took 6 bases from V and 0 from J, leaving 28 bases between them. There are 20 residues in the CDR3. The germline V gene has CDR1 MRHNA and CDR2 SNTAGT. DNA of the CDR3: TGTGCCAGCAGGCCAGCCCATCTAGGCGGGGTTCACACCAGCACAGATACGCAGTATTTT. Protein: CASRPAHLGGVHTSTDTQYF.

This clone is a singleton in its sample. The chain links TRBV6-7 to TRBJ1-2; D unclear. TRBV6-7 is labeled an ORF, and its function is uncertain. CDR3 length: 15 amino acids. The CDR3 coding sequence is TGTGAACCGAAAGTTCAGCCTTTCACCCTCTATGGCTACACCTTC. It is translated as CEPKVQPFTLYGYTF.

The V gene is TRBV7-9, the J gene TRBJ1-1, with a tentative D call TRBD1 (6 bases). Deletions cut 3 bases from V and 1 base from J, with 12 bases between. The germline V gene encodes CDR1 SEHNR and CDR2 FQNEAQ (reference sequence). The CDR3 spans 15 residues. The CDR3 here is CASSLWGATNTEAFF. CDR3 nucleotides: TGTGCCAGCAGCTTGTGGGGGGCCACGAACACTGAAGCTTTCTTT. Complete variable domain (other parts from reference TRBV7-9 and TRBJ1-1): DTGVSQNPRHKITKRGQNVTFRCDPISEHNRLYWYRQTLGQGPEFLTYFQNEAQLEKSRLLSDRFSAERPKGSFSTLEIQRTEQGDSAMYLCASSLWGATNTEAFFGQGTRLTVV.

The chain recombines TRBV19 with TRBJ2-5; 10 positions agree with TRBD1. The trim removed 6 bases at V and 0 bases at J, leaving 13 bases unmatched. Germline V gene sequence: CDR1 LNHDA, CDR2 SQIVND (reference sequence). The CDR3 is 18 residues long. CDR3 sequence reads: CASRSIGQGVRNQETQYF. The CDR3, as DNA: TGTGCCAGTAGGTCGATAGGACAGGGGGTAAGGAACCAAGAGACCCAGTACTTC.

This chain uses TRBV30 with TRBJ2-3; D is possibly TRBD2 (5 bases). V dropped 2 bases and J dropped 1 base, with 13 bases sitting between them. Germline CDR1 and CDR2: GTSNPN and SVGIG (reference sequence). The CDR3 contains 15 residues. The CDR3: CAWSPGGSRTDTQYF. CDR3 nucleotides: TGTGCCTGGAGTCCTGGAGGTTCTCGCACAGATACGCAGTATTTT.

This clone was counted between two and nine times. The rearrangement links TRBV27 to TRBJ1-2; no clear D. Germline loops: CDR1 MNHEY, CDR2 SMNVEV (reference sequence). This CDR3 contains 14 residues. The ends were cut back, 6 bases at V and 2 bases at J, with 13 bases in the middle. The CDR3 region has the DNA TGTGCCAGCAGGGAGGGTTTAAGAAACTATGGCTACACCTTC. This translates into CASREGLRNYGYTF.

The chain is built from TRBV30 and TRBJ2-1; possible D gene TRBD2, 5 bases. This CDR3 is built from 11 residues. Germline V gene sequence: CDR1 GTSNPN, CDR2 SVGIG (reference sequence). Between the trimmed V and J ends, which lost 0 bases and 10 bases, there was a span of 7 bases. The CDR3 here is CAWSVTGEQFF. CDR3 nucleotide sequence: TGTGCCTGGAGTGTAACGGGGGAGCAGTTCTTC.

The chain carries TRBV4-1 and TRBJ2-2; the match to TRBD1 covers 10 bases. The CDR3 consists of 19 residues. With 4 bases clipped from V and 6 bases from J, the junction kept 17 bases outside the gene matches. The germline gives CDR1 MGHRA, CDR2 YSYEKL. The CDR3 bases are TGCGCCAGCAGCCCGCGACCCGGGACAGGGGATCCCTCGTCCGGGGAGCTGTTTTTT. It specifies CASSPRPGTGDPSSGELFF.

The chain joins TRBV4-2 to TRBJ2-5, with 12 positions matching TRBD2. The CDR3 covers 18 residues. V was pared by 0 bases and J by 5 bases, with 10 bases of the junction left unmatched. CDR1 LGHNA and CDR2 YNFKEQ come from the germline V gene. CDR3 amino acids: CASSQDLLAGGRGETQYF. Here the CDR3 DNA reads TGTGCCAGCAGCCAAGATTTACTAGCGGGGGGCAGGGGGGAGACCCAGTACTTC.

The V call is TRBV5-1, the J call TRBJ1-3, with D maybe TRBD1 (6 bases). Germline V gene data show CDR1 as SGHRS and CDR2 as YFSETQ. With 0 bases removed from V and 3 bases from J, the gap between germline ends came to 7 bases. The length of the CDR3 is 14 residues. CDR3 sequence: CASSLAGDGNTIYF. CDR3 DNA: TGCGCCAGCAGCTTGGCAGGGGATGGAAACACCATATATTTT.

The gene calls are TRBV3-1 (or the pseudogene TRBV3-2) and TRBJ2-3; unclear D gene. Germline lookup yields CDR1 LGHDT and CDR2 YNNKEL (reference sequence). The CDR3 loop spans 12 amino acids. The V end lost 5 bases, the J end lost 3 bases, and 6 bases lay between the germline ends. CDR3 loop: CASSFYTDTQYF. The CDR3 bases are TGTGCCAGCAGCTTCTATACAGATACGCAGTATTTT.

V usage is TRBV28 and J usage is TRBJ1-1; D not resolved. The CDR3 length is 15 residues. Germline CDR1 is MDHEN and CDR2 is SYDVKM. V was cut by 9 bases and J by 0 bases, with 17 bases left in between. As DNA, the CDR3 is TGTGCCAGTTCAAACGCACAGTCCATGAACACTGAAGCTTTCTTT. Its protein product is CASSNAQSMNTEAFF.